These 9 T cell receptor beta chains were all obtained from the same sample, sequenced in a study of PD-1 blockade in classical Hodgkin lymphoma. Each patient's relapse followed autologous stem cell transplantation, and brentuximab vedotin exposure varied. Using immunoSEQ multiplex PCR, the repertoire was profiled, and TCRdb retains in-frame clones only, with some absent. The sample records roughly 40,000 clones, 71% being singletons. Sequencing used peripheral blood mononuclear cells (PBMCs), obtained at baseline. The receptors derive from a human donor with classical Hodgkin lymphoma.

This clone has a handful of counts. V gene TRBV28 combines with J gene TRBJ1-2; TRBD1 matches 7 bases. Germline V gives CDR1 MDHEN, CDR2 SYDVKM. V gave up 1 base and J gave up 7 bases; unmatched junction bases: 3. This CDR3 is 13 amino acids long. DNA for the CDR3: TGTGCCAGCAGTTTATCGACAGGGATTGGCTACACCTTC. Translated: CASSLSTGIGYTF.

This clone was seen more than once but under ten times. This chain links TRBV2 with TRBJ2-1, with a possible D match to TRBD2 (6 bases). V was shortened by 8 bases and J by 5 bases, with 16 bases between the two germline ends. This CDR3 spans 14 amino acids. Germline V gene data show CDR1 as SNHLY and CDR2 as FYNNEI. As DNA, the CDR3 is TGTGCCAGCGTCCCCGGCGGGGTTCACAATGAGCAGTTCTTC. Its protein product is CASVPGGVHNEQFF.

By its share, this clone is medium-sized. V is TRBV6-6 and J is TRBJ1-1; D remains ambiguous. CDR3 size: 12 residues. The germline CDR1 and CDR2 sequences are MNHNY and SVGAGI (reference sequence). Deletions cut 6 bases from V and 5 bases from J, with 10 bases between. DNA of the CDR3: TGTGCCAGCAGCAAACGACAAACTGAAGCTTTCTTT. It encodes CASSKRQTEAFF.

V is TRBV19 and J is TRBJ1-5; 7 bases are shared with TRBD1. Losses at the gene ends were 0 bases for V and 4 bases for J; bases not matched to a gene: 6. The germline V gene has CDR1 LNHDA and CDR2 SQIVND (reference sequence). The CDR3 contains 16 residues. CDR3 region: CASSIEGTASNQPQHF. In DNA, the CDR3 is TGTGCCAGTAGTATAGAAGGGACAGCCTCGAATCAGCCCCAGCATTTT.

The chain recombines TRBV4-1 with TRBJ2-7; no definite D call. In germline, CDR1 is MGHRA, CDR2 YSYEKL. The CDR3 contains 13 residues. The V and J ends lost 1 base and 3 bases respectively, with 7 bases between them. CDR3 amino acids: CASSQGANYEQYF. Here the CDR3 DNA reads TGCGCCAGCAGCCAAGGGGCCAACTACGAGCAGTACTTC.

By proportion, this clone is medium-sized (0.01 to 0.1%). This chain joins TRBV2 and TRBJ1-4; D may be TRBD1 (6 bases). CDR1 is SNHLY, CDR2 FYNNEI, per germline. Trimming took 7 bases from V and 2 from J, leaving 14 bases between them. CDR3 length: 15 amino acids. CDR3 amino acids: CASKGLTGTNEKLFF. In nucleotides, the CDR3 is TGTGCCAGCAAGGGACTTACAGGGACTAATGAAAAACTGTTTTTT.

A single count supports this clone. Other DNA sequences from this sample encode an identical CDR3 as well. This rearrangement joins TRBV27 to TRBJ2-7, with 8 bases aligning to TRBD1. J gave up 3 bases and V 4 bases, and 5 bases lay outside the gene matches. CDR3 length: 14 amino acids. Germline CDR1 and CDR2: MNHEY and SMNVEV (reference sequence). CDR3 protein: CASSSGTGGYEQYF. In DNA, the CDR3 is TGTGCCAGCAGTTCCGGGACAGGAGGCTACGAGCAGTACTTC.

CDR3 sequence: CASSQTSSPTEQYF. The CDR3 DNA reads TGTGCCAGCAGCCAGACTAGCTCCCCGACGGAGCAGTACTTC. The V call is TRBV27, the J call TRBJ2-7; 7 bases fit TRBD2. CDR1 MNHEY and CDR2 SMNVEV come from the germline V gene (reference sequence). The CDR3 is 14 amino acids. With V trimmed by 6 bases and J by 7 bases, 12 bases remained unmatched.

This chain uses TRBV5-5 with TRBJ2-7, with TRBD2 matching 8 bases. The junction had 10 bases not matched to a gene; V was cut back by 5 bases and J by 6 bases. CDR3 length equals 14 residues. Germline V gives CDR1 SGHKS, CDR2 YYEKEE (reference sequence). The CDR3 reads CASSVGPSGREQYF. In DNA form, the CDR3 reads TGTGCCAGCAGTGTGGGCCCTAGCGGGCGCGAGCAGTACTTC.